This passage covers 10 T cell receptor beta chains from one sample sequenced in a study of blood T cell repertoires in COVID-19. Sequenced by immunoSEQ multiplex PCR; TCRdb stores in-frame clones only, minus some. This table has roughly 170,000 clones, about 87% appearing once. The sequencing input was peripheral blood. These receptors were collected from a man aged 55 to 70 with acute or convalescent COVID-19.

This clone came up once. This chain connects TRBV18 to TRBJ2-5, with 7 bases lining up with TRBD2. The J segment lost 5 bases and the V segment lost 6 bases, leaving 9 bases of the junction unmatched. CDR1 and CDR2 from the germline V gene are KGHSH and LQKENI. The CDR3 extends over 14 amino acids. The CDR3: CASSPTGGRETQYF. For the CDR3, the DNA is TGTGCCAGCTCCCCGACGGGAGGCCGGGAGACCCAGTACTTC.

This rearrangement joins TRBV10-3 to TRBJ1-1; D remains unclear. Germline CDR1 and CDR2: ENHRY and SYGVKD. The CDR3 has 12 amino acids. Trimming stripped 6 bases from V and 0 bases from J, with 5 bases between. The CDR3 sequence: CAIRTMNTEAFF. The CDR3 bases are TGTGCCATCAGGACTATGAACACTGAAGCTTTCTTT.

The V call is TRBV19, the J call TRBJ1-2, with 8 bases lining up with TRBD1. CDR1 is LNHDA, CDR2 SQIVND, per germline (reference sequence). The ends lost 5 bases at V and 8 bases at J; junction bases unmatched: 7. The CDR3 is 13 residues long. The CDR3 sequence: CASSSGQGGGYTF. The CDR3 nucleotides read TGTGCCAGTAGTTCTGGACAGGGAGGAGGCTACACCTTC.

The gene calls are TRBV10-3 and TRBJ2-3; TRBD1 agrees at 7 bases. The CDR3 is 14 residues long. The germline CDR1 and CDR2 sequences are ENHRY and SYGVKD. J was trimmed by 2 bases and V by 8 bases; bases with no gene match: 7. The CDR3 region has the DNA TGTGCCATCGGGCAAGGGGGCGTCACAGATACGCAGTATTTT. This sequence encodes CAIGQGGVTDTQYF.

The chain couples TRBV11-2 to TRBJ1-2; D unclear. CDR3 length equals 15 residues. Germline V gene lookup returns CDR1 SGHAT and CDR2 FQNNGV. Trimming stripped 1 base from V and 2 bases from J, with 11 bases between. Here the CDR3 reads CASSLVPTSNYGYTF. CDR3 nucleotides: TGTGCCAGCAGCTTAGTCCCGACATCAAACTATGGCTACACCTTC.

Details on this clone: A much larger clone differs by one base, so this may be a read error. The rearrangement uses TRBV28 and TRBJ1-5; 7 bases match TRBD1. Germline V gives CDR1 MDHEN, CDR2 SYDVKM. The length of the CDR3 is 19 residues. CDR3 nucleotides: TGTGCCAGCAGTTCCTGGGACAGATCCCTCCGACAGGGCAATCGGCCCCAGCATTTT. Protein: CASSSWDRSLRQGNRPQHF.

The genes are TRBV5-1 and TRBJ1-1, with TRBD1 matching over 9 bases. Losses at the gene ends were 2 bases for V and 0 bases for J; bases not matched to a gene: 11. Germline V gene lookup returns CDR1 SGHRS and CDR2 YFSETQ. This CDR3 has 18 amino acids. The CDR3: CASSFGQGSSWLNTEAFF. In DNA form, the CDR3 reads TGCGCCAGCAGCTTCGGACAGGGGTCGTCATGGTTGAACACTGAAGCTTTCTTT.

J is TRBJ2-1 and V is TRBV19, with 9 bases aligning to TRBD1. The CDR3 length is 17 residues. J lost 7 bases, V lost 8 bases, and 18 bases had no gene match. Germline V gene data show CDR1 as LNHDA and CDR2 as SQIVND (reference sequence). The CDR3: CASRGTPGQGDQNEQFF. In DNA form, the CDR3 reads TGTGCCAGTCGAGGGACTCCGGGACAGGGCGACCAAAATGAGCAGTTCTTC.

The chain has TRBV10-3 and TRBJ2-7, with 8 bases matching TRBD1. Germline CDR1 reads ENHRY; CDR2 reads SYGVKD. This CDR3 is 11 amino acids long. The CDR3 reads CAIAGTGQGPV. CDR3 nucleotides: TGTGCCATTGCCGGGACAGGCCAGGGTCCCGTC.

The V call is TRBV5-1, the J call TRBJ1-1, with no clear D. V lost 4 bases and J lost 6, with 13 bases in between. CDR3 length: 13 residues. The germline gives CDR1 SGHRS, CDR2 YFSETQ. CDR3 loop: CASSLEFPAEAFF. The CDR3 DNA is TGCGCCAGCAGCCTCGAGTTCCCCGCTGAAGCTTTCTTT.